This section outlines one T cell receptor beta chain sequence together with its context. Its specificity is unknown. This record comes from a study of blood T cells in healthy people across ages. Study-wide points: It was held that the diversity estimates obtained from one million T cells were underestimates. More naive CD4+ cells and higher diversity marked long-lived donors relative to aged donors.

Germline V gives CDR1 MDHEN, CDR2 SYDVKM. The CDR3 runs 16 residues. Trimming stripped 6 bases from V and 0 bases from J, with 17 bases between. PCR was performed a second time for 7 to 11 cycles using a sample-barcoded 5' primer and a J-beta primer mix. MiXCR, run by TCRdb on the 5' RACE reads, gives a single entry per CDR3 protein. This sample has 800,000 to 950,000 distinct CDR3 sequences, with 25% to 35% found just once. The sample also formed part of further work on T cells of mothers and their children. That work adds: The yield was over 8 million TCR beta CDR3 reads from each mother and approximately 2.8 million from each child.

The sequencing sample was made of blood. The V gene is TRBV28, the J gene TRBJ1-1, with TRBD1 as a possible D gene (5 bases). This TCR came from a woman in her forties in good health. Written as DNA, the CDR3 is TGTGCCAGCAGCCTAAAGGGATTAGGGGTGAACACTGAAGCTTTCTTT. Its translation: CASSLKGLGVNTEAFF.